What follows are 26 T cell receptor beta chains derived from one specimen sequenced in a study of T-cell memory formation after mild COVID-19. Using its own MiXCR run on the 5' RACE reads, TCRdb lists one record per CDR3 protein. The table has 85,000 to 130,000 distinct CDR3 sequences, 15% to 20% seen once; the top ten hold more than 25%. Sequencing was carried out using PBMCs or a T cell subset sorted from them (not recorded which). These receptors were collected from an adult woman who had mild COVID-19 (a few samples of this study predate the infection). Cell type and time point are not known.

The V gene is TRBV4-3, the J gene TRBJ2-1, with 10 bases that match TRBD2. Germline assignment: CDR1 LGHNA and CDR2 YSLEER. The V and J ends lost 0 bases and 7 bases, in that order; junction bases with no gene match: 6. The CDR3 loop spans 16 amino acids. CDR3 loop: CASSQDFLAGANEQFF. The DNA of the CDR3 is TGCGCCAGCAGCCAAGATTTCCTAGCGGGAGCAAATGAGCAGTTCTTC.

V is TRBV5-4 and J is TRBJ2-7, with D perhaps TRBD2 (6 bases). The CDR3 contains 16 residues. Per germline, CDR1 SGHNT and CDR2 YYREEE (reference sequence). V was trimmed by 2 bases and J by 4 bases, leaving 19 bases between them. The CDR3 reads CASSFTGGTEPYEQYF. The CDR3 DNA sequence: TGTGCCAGCAGCTTCACCGGCGGGACGGAGCCATACGAGCAGTACTTC.

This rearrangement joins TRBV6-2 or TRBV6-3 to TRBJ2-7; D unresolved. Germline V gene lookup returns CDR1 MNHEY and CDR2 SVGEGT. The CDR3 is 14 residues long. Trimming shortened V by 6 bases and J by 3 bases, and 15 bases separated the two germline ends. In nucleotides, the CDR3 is TGTGCCAGCAGCAAATACTCGATGGGCTACGAGCAGTACTTC. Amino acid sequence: CASSKYSMGYEQYF.

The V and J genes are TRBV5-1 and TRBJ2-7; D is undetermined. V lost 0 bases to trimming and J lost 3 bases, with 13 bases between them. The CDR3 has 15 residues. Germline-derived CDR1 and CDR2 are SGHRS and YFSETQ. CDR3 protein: CASSLVGSIIYEQYF. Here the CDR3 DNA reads TGCGCCAGCAGCTTGGTTGGCTCAATTATCTACGAGCAGTACTTC.

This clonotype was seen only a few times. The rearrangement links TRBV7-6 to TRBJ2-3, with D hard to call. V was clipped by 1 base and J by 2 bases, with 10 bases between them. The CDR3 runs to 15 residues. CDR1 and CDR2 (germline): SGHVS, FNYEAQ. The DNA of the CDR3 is TGTGCCAGCAGCTTAGAGATCTCGTCCACAGATACGCAGTATTTT. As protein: CASSLEISSTDTQYF.

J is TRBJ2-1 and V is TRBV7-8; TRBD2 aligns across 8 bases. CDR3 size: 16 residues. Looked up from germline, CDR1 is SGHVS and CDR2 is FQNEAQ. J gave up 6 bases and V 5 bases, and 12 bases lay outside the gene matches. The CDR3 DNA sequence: TGTGCCAGCAGCCACCAGCGGGAGTCGTTCACCAATGAGCAGTTCTTC. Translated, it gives CASSHQRESFTNEQFF.

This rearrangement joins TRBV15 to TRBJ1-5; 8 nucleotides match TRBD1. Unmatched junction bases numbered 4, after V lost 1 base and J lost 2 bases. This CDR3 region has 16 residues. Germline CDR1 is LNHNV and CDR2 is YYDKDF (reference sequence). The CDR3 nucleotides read TGTGCCACCAGCAGAGGTGGGGACAGGCGCAATCAGCCCCAGCATTTT. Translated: CATSRGGDRRNQPQHF.

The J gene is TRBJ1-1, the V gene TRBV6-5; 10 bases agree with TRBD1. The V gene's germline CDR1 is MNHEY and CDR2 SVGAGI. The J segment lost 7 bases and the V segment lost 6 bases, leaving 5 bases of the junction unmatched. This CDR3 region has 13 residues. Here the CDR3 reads CASSLGTGVEAFF. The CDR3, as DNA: TGTGCCAGCAGCCTTGGGACAGGGGTTGAAGCTTTCTTT.

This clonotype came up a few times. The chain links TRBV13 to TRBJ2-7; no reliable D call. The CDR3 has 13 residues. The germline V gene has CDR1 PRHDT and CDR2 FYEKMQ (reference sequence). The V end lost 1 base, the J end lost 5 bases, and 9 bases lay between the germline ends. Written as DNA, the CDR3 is TGTGCCAGCAGCTTAGATTCTCGGGACGAGCAGTACTTC. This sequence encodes CASSLDSRDEQYF. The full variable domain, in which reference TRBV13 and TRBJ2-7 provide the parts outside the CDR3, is AAGVIQSPRHLIKEKRETATLKCYPIPRHDTVYWYQQGPGQDPQFLISFYEKMQSDKGSIPDRFSAQQFSDYHSELNMSSLELGDSALYFCASSLDSRDEQYFGPGTRLTVT.

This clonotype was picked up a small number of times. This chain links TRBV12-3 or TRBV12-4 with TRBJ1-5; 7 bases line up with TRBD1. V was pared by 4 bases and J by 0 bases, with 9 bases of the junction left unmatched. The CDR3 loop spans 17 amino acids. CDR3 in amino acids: CASSWTGPHYSNQPQHF. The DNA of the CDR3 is TGTGCCAGCAGTTGGACAGGCCCGCATTATAGCAATCAGCCCCAGCATTTT.

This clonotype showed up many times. The CDR3 here is CASSHSYEQYF. The CDR3 bases are TGTGCCAGCAGCCACTCCTACGAGCAGTACTTC. The chain is built from TRBV7-8 and TRBJ2-7, with D unresolved. Germline loops: CDR1 SGHVS, CDR2 FQNEAQ. V gave up 5 bases and J gave up 0 bases, with 2 bases separating them. The CDR3 runs 11 residues.

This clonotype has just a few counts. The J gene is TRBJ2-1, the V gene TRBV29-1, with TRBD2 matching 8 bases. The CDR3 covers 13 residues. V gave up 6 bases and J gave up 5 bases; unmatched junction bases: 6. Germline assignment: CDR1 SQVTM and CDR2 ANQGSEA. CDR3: CSVLPRGDNEQFF. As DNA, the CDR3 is TGCAGCGTACTCCCGCGGGGGGACAATGAGCAGTTCTTC.

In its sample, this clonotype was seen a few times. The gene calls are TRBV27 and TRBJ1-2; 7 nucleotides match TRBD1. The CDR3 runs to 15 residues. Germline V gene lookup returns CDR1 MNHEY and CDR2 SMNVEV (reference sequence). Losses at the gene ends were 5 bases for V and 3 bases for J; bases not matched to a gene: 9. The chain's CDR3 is CASSRDSLSYYGYTF. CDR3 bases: TGTGCCAGCAGTCGGGACAGCCTTTCCTACTATGGCTACACCTTC.

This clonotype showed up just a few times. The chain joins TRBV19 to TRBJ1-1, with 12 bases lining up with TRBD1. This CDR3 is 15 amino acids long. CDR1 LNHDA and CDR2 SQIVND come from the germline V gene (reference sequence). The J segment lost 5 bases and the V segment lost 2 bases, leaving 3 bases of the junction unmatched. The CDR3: CASSIWDRGLTEAFF. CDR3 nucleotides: TGTGCCAGTAGTATATGGGACAGGGGGCTGACTGAAGCTTTCTTT.

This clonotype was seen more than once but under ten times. DNA for the CDR3: TGTGCCAGCAGTTACTCGGACAGGGCCGGGGACACTGAAGCTTTCTTT. Translated: CASSYSDRAGDTEAFF. V gene TRBV6-6 combines with J gene TRBJ1-1; TRBD1 matches 8 bases. J lost 3 bases, V lost 0 bases, and 6 bases had no gene match. The germline V gene has CDR1 MNHNY and CDR2 SVGAGI (reference sequence). This CDR3 is 16 amino acids long.

The CDR3 DNA reads TGTGCCAGCAGCCCCCGGACAGGGAACAATGAGCAGTTCTTC. Translated: CASSPRTGNNEQFF. The chain links TRBV9 to TRBJ2-1; 8 nucleotides line up with TRBD1. The CDR3 totals 14 residues. CDR1 is SGDLS and CDR2 is YYNGEE in the germline V gene. J was trimmed by 5 bases and V by 4 bases; bases with no gene match: 5.

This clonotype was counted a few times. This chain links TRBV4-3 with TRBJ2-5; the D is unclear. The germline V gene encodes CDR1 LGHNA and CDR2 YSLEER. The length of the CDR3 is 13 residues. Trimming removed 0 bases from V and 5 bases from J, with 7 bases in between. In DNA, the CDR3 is TGCGCCAGCAGCCAAGATATGTGGGAGACCCAGTACTTC. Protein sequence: CASSQDMWETQYF.

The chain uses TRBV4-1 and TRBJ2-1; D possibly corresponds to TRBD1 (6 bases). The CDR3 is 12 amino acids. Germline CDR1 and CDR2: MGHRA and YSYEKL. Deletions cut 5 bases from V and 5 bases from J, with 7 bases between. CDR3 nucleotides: TGCGCCAGCAGCTACAGGGACAATGAGCAGTTCTTC. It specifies CASSYRDNEQFF.

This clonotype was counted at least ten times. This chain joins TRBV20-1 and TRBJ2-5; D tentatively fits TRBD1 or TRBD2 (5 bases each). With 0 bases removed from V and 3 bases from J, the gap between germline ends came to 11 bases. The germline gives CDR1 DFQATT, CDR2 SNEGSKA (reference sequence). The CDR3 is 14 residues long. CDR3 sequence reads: CSARDRGVEETQYF. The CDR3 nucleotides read TGCAGTGCTAGAGATAGAGGGGTCGAAGAGACCCAGTACTTC.

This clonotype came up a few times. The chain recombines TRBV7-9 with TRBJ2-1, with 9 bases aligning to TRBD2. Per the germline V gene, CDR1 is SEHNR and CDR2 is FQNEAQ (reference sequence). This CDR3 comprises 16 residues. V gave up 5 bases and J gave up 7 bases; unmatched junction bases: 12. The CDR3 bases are TGTGCCAGCAGCCTAAGTATAGGACTAGCGCTTAATGAGCAGTTCTTC. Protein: CASSLSIGLALNEQFF.

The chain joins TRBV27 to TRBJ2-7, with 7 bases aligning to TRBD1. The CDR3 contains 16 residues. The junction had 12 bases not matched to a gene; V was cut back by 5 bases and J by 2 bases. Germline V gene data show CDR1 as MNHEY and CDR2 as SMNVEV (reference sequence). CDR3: CASSGGTELITYEQYF. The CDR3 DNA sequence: TGTGCCAGCAGTGGTGGGACAGAACTTATTACCTACGAGCAGTACTTC.

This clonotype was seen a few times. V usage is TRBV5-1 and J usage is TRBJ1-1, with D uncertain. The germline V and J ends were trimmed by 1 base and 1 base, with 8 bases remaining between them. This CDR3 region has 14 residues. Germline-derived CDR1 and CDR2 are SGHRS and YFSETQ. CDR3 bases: TGCGCCAGCAGCTTGTTGACTCCGAACACTGAAGCTTTCTTT. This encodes CASSLLTPNTEAFF.

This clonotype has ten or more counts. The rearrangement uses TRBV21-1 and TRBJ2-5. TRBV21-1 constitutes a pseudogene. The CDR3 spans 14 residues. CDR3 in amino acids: CASSKDRIQETQYF. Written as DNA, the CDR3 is TGTGCCAGCAGCAAAGACAGAATACAAGAGACCCAGTACTTC.

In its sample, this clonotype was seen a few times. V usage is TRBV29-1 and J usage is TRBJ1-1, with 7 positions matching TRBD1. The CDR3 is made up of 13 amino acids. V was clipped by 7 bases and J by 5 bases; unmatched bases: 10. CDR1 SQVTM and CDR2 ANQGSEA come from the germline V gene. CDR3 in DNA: TGCAGCGCGTCAGGGGGAACAAATACTGAAGCTTTCTTT. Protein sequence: CSASGGTNTEAFF.

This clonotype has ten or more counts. CDR3 DNA: TGTGCCAGCAGCCCGGGACTAGCGGGAGGGCTCACGAATGAGCAGTTCTTC. Translated: CASSPGLAGGLTNEQFF. The V call is TRBV7-9, the J call TRBJ2-1; 16 bases align to TRBD2. The germline V gene encodes CDR1 SEHNR and CDR2 FQNEAQ (reference sequence). CDR3 size: 17 residues. J was trimmed by 7 bases and V by 5 bases; bases with no gene match: 8.

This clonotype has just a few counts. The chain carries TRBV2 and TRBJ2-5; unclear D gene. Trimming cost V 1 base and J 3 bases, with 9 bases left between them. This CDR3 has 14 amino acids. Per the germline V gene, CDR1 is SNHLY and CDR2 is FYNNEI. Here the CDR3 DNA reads TGTGCCAGCAGTGAAGATTCGGCAGAAGAGACCCAGTACTTC. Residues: CASSEDSAEETQYF.